The 17 T cell receptor beta chains in this list originate from one sample, sequenced in a study of CD8 T cells in ankylosing spondylitis. TCRdb used MiXCR to reprocess the 5' RACE reads, holding one entry per CDR3 protein. The data show a few hundred thousand distinct CDR3 sequences, more than 9% seen once. Material for sequencing was blood, either unsorted or a sorted T cell fraction (not recorded which). The source of these receptors is a female donor with ankylosing spondylitis or in good health (not recorded which).

This clonotype was counted at least ten times. The chain carries TRBV5-6 and TRBJ2-2; D remains unclear. The CDR3 runs 13 residues. Germline CDR1 is SGHDT and CDR2 is YYEEEE. The V gene lost 2 bases and the J gene lost 7 bases, with 9 bases spanning the gap. The DNA for the CDR3 is TGTGCCAGCAGCTTTTCTGCGATCGGGGAGCTGTTTTTT. It is translated as CASSFSAIGELFF.

This clonotype occurred many times. Sequence at one end of the junction differs from germline and may be a read error. The chain combines TRBV5-6 with TRBJ2-2, with 8 bases identical to TRBD1. The CDR3 has 15 amino acids. Germline assignment: CDR1 SGHDT and CDR2 YYEEEE. The DNA of the CDR3 is TGTGCCAGCAGCTTACGGACAGGGAACGCCGGGGAGCTGTTTTTT. Translating gives CASSLRTGNAGELFF.

This clonotype was seen repeatedly, ten times or more. The chain combines TRBV12-3 or TRBV12-4 with TRBJ2-5, with D hard to call. This CDR3 contains 12 residues. Trimming left V 7 bases short and J 5 bases short, with 11 bases between. CDR3 coding DNA: TGTGCCAGCACCAAAGTGGGGGAGACCCAGTACTTC. It is translated as CASTKVGETQYF.

At least ten counts were recorded for this clonotype. The chain recombines TRBV7-6 with TRBJ2-7, with D uncertain. V was trimmed by 2 bases and J by 0 bases, leaving 8 bases between them. The CDR3 loop spans 14 amino acids. CDR1 and CDR2 (germline): SGHVS, FNYEAQ. The DNA for the CDR3 is TGTGCCAGCAGCTTATCTGTGAGCTCCTACGAGCAGTACTTC. It encodes CASSLSVSSYEQYF.

This clonotype was detected many times. The chain combines TRBV10-3 with TRBJ1-6; D gene ambiguous. V dropped 4 bases and J dropped 8 bases, with 6 bases sitting between them. This CDR3 region has 12 residues. Germline values: CDR1 ENHRY, CDR2 SYGVKD. CDR3 loop: CAISVRDSPLHF. CDR3 sequence (DNA): TGTGCCATCAGTGTTCGGGATTCACCCCTCCACTTT.

The table lists this clonotype with many counts. The chain employs TRBV20-1 and TRBJ2-4; 10 bases align to TRBD2. CDR3 length: 12 residues. The V gene's germline CDR1 is DFQATT and CDR2 SNEGSKA (reference sequence). The V gene end was trimmed by 6 bases and the J gene end by 11 bases; junction bases not matched to a gene: 7. The CDR3 nucleotides are TGCAGTGCCCCTAGCGGGAGCGTGTTTCAGTACTTC. As protein: CSAPSGSVFQYF.

This clonotype has just a few counts. The gene calls are TRBV7-2 and TRBJ1-2; D gene unclear. V was shortened by 5 bases and J by 4 bases, with 8 bases between the two germline ends. The CDR3 loop spans 12 amino acids. Germline CDR1 reads SGHTA; CDR2 reads FQGNSA. CDR3 coding DNA: TGTGCCAGCAGCCGCTTCTCCTATGGCTACACCTTC. As protein: CASSRFSYGYTF.

The V gene is TRBV7-6, the J gene TRBJ2-7; D is undetermined. Germline lookup yields CDR1 SGHVS and CDR2 FNYEAQ. V lost 6 bases, J lost 6 bases, and 15 bases lay in between. The CDR3 runs 13 residues. CDR3: CASSQAVWSEQYF. The CDR3 DNA sequence: TGTGCCAGCAGTCAGGCAGTGTGGAGCGAGCAGTACTTC.

The CDR3 DNA reads as TGCGCCAGCAGCTTGGCCGGGAAGGATGGCTACACCTTC. As protein: CASSLAGKDGYTF. The chain joins TRBV5-1 to TRBJ1-2; no reliable D call. V shed 0 bases and J shed 6 bases, with 9 bases lying between them. This CDR3 region has 13 residues. Germline CDR1 is SGHRS and CDR2 is YFSETQ.

The gene calls are TRBV28 and TRBJ2-7, with D unresolved. V shed 6 bases and J shed 2 bases, with 8 bases lying between them. CDR1 MDHEN and CDR2 SYDVKM come from the germline V gene. The CDR3 totals 12 residues. CDR3 DNA: TGTGCCAGCAGATCGGGCCCCTACGAGCAGTACTTC. Translation: CASRSGPYEQYF. The variable domain in full, with the rest retrieved from reference TRBV28 and TRBJ2-7, is DVKVTQSSRYLVKRTGEKVFLECVQDMDHENMFWYRQDPGLGLRLIYFSYDVKMKEKGDIPEGYSVSREKKERFSLILESASTNQTSMYLCASRSGPYEQYFGPGTRLTVT.

Many counts were recorded for this clonotype. CDR3 protein: CASSLGQGTEDQPQHF. CDR3 nucleotides: TGCGCCAGCAGCTTGGGACAGGGGACAGAGGATCAGCCCCAGCATTTT. The rearrangement links TRBV5-1 to TRBJ1-5; TRBD1 aligns across 8 bases. The CDR3 runs to 16 residues. After removal of 0 bases from V and 5 bases from J, the junction contained 7 bases not matched to a gene. CDR1 is SGHRS and CDR2 is YFSETQ in the germline V gene.

The table lists this clonotype with many counts. The rearrangement joins TRBV28 to TRBJ1-5; unclear D gene. Germline V lookup: CDR1 MDHEN, CDR2 SYDVKM. V gave up 8 bases and J gave up 5 bases, with 16 bases separating them. This CDR3 comprises 14 residues. Here the CDR3 reads CASASHESDQPQHF. The CDR3 DNA is TGTGCCAGCGCTTCCCACGAGTCGGATCAGCCCCAGCATTTT.

The chain employs TRBV2 and TRBJ2-1; 7 nucleotides agree with TRBD1. The ends lost 4 bases at V and 5 bases at J; junction bases unmatched: 8. Germline V gene data show CDR1 as SNHLY and CDR2 as FYNNEI. The CDR3 length is 15 residues. The CDR3 spells CASSVTGTANNEQFF. CDR3 nucleotides: TGTGCCAGCAGTGTAACCGGGACAGCGAACAATGAGCAGTTCTTC.

In this sample, this clonotype turned up many times. The rearrangement uses TRBV10-3 and TRBJ1-1, with a tentative D call TRBD1 (6 bases). This CDR3 spans 13 amino acids. CDR1 and CDR2 (germline): ENHRY, SYGVKD. V was trimmed by 5 bases and J by 3 bases, leaving 10 bases between them. CDR3 nucleotides: TGTGCCATCAGTCCGGCAGGGGACACTGAAGCTTTCTTT. It encodes CAISPAGDTEAFF.

In this sample, this clonotype turned up many times. The chain joins TRBV20-1 to TRBJ1-4, with D possibly TRBD1 on 6 matching bases. The CDR3 totals 15 residues. The V gene's germline CDR1 is DFQATT and CDR2 SNEGSKA (reference sequence). The germline V and J ends were trimmed by 6 bases and 4 bases, with 18 bases remaining between them. CDR3 DNA sequence: TGCAGTGCCGGAAGGGGGGGCGCGGATAATGAAAAACTGTTTTTT. Translating it yields CSAGRGGADNEKLFF.

This clonotype has at least ten counts. The V call is TRBV24-1, the J call TRBJ2-1; D is undetermined. The CDR3 is 15 residues long. In germline, CDR1 is KGHDR, CDR2 SFDVKD. Trimming left V 2 bases short and J 4 bases short, with 11 bases between. This CDR3 is CATSDSRAGYNEQFF. The CDR3 DNA is TGTGCCACCAGTGATTCCCGGGCCGGGTACAATGAGCAGTTCTTC.

This clonotype was seen ten or more times. This chain connects TRBV5-1 to TRBJ2-1; 9 nucleotides match TRBD1. The CDR3 loop spans 15 amino acids. V lost 4 bases and J lost 6; bases outside the gene matches: 8. Germline assignment: CDR1 SGHRS and CDR2 YFSETQ. The CDR3 spells CASSHTGGDLNEQFF. DNA for the CDR3: TGCGCCAGCAGCCACACAGGGGGCGACCTCAATGAGCAGTTCTTC. Drawing the rest from reference TRBV5-1 and TRBJ2-1, the complete variable domain is KAGVTQTPRYLIKTRGQQVTLSCSPISGHRSVSWYQQTPGQGLQFLFEYFSETQRNKGNFPGRFSGRQFSNSRSEMNVSTLELGDSALYLCASSHTGGDLNEQFFGPGTRLTVL.